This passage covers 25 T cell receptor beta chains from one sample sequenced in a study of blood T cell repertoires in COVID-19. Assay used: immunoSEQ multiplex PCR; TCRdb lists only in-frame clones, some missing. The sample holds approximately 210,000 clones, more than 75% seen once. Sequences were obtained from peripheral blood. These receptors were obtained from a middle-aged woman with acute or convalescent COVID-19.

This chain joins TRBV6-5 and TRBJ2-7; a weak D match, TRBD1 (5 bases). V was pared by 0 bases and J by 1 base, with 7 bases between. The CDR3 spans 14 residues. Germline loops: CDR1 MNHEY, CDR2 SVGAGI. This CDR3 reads CASSYSAGSYEQYF. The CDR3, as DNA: TGTGCCAGCAGTTACTCGGCAGGGTCCTACGAGCAGTACTTC.

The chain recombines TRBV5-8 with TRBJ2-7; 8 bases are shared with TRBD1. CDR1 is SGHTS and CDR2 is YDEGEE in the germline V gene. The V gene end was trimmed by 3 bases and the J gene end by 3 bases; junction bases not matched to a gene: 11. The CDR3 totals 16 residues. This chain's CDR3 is CASSSKQGVKRYEQYF. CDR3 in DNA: TGTGCCAGCAGCTCAAAACAGGGGGTCAAACGCTACGAGCAGTACTTC.

Here the CDR3 DNA reads TGTGCCACCAGCAGAGCTCGATCGGGTTTGAATGAGCAGTTCTTC. This encodes CATSRARSGLNEQFF. The chain couples TRBV15 to TRBJ2-1; no reliable D call. Trimming removed 1 base at V and 7 bases at J, with 14 bases between. This CDR3 comprises 15 residues. Germline V gene data show CDR1 as LNHNV and CDR2 as YYDKDF (reference sequence).

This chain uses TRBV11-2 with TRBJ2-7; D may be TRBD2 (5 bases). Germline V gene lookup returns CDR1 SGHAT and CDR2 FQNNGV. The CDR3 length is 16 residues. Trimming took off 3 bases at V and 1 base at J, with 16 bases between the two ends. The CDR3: CASSFPLGSGSYEQYF. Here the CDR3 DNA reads TGTGCCAGCAGCTTCCCCTTAGGGAGTGGATCCTACGAGCAGTACTTC.

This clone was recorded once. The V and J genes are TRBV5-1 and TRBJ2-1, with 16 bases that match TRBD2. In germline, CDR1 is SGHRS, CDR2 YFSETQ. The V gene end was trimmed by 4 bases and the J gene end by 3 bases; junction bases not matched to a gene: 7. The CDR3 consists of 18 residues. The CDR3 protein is CASSRGTSGGGLYNEQFF. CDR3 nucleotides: TGCGCCAGCAGCCGCGGGACTAGCGGGGGGGGACTCTACAATGAGCAGTTCTTC.

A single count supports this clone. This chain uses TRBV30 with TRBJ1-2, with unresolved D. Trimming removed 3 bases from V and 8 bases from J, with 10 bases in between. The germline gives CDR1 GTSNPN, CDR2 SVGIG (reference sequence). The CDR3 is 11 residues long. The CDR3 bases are TGTGCCTGGAGAGGAGCTTCGGGCTACACCTTC. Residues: CAWRGASGYTF.

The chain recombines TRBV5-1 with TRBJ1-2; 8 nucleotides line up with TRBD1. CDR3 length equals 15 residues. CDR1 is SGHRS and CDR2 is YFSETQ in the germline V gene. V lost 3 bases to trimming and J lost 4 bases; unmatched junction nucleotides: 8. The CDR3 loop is CASSSSTGAFYGYTF. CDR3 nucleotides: TGCGCCAGCAGCTCTTCGACAGGGGCATTCTATGGCTACACCTTC.

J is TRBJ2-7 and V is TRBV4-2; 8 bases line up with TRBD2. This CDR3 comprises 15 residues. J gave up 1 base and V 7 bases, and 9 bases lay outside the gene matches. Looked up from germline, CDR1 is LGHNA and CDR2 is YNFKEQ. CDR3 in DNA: TGTGCCAGCAACGCCATCGCGGGGGGATCCTACGAGCAGTACTTC. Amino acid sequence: CASNAIAGGSYEQYF.

CDR3 nucleotide sequence: TGTGCCACCAGCACCGACCGGGACAGAACTTACGAGCAGTACTTC. This gives the protein CATSTDRDRTYEQYF. The V gene is TRBV15, the J gene TRBJ2-7; TRBD1 matches at 7 bases. Germline V gene data show CDR1 as LNHNV and CDR2 as YYDKDF (reference sequence). This CDR3 spans 15 amino acids. J gave up 4 bases and V 4 bases, and 10 bases lay outside the gene matches.

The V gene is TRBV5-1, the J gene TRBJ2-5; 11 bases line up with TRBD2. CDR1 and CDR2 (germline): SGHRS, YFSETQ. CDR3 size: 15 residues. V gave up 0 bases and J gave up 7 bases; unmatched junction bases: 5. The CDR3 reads CASSLELAGAPTQYF. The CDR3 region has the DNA TGCGCCAGCAGCTTGGAACTAGCGGGGGCCCCGACCCAGTACTTC.

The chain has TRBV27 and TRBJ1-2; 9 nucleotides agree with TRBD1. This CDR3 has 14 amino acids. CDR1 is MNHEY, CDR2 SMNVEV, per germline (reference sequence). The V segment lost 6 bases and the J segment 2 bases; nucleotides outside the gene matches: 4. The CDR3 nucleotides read TGTGCCAGCAGCGTCACAGGGGGCAACTATGGCTACACCTTC. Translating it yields CASSVTGGNYGYTF.

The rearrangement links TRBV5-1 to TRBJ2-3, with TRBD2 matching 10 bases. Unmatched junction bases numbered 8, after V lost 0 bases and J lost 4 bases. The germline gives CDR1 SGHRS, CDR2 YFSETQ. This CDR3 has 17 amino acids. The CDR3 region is CASSLGRTSGSADTQYF. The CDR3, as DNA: TGCGCCAGCAGCTTGGGACGGACTAGCGGCAGCGCAGATACGCAGTATTTT.

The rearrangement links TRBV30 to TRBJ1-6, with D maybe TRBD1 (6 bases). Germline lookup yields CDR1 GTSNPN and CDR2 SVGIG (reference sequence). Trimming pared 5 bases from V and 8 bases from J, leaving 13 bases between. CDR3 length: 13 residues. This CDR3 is CAWGDTHDSPLHF. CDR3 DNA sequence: TGTGCCTGGGGGGACACCCACGATTCACCCCTCCACTTT.

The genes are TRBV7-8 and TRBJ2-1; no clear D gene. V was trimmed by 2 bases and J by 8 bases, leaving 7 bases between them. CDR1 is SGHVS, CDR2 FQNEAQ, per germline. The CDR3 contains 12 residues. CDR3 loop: CASSLRVDEQFF. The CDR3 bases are TGTGCCAGCAGCTTAAGAGTGGATGAGCAGTTCTTC.

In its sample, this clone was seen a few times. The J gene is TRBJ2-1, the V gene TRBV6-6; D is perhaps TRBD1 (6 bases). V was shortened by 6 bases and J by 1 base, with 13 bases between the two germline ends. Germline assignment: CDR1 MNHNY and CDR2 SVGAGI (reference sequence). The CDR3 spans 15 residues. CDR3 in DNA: TGTGCCAGCAGCAAGGGGGACCTTTCCTACAATGAGCAGTTCTTC. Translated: CASSKGDLSYNEQFF.

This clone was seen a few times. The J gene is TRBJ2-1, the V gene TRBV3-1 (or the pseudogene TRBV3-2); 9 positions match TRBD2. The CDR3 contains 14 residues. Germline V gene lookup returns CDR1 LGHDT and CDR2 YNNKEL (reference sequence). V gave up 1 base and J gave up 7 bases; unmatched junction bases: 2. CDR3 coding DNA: TGTGCCAGCAGCCAAGCGAGCGGGGGGAATGAGCAGTTCTTC. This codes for CASSQASGGNEQFF.

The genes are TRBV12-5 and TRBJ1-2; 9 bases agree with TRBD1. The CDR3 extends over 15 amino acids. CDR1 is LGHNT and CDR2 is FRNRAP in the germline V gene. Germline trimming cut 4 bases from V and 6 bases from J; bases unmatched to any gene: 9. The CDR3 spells CASGWEDRGGDGYTF. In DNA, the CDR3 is TGTGCTAGTGGTTGGGAGGACAGGGGTGGAGATGGCTACACCTTC. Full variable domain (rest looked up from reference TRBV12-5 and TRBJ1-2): DARVTQTPRHKVTEMGQEVTMRCQPILGHNTVFWYRQTMMQGLELLAYFRNRAPLDDSGMPKDRFSAEMPDATLATLKIQPSEPRDSAVYFCASGWEDRGGDGYTFGSGTRLTVV.

CDR3 region: CAWGLAGAYEQYF. CDR3 nucleotides: TGTGCCTGGGGTCTCGCAGGGGCCTACGAGCAGTACTTC. The V gene is TRBV30, the J gene TRBJ2-7, with TRBD1 as a possible D gene (6 bases). CDR1 GTSNPN and CDR2 SVGIG come from the germline V gene (reference sequence). This CDR3 is 13 amino acids long. The V end lost 5 bases, the J end lost 2 bases, and 13 bases lay between the germline ends.

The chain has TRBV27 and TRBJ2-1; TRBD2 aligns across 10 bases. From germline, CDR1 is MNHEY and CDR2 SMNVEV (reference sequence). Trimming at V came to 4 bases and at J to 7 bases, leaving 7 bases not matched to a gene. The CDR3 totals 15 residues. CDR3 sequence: CASSSLAGVINEQFF. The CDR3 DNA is TGTGCCAGCAGTTCCCTAGCGGGAGTCATAAATGAGCAGTTCTTC.

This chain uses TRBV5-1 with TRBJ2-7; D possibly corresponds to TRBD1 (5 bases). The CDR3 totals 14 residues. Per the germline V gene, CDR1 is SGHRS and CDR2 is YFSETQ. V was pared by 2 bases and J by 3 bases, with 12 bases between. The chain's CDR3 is CASSFQQDLYEQYF. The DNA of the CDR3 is TGCGCCAGCAGCTTTCAACAGGACCTCTACGAGCAGTACTTC.

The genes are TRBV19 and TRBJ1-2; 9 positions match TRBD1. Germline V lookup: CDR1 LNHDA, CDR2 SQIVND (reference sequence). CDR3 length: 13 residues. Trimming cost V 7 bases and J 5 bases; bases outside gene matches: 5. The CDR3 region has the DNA TGTGCCAGTACCCCGACAGGGGGTTATGGCTACACCTTC. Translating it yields CASTPTGGYGYTF.

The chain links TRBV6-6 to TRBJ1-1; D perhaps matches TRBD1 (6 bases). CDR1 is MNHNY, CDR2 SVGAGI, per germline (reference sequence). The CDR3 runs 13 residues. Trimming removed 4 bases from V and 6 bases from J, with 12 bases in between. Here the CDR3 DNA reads TGTGCCAGCAGTTCCGTCCGGACAGCTGAAGCTTTCTTT. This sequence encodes CASSSVRTAEAFF.

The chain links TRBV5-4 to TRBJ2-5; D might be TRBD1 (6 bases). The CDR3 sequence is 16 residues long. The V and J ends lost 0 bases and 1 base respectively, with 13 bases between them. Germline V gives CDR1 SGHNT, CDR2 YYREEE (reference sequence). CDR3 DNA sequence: TGTGCCAGCAGCTTGGGAGGGGGACCCCGCCAAGAGACCCAGTACTTC. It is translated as CASSLGGGPRQETQYF. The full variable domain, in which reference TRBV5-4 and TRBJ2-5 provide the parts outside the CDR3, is ETGVTQSPTHLIKTRGQQVTLRCSSQSGHNTVSWYQQALGQGPQFIFQYYREEENGRGNFPPRFSGLQFPNYSSELNVNALELDDSALYLCASSLGGGPRQETQYFGPGTRLLVL.

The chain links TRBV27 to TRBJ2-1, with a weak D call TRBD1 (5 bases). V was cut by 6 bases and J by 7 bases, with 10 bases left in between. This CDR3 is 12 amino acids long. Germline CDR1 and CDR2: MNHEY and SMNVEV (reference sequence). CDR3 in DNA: TGTGCCAGCAGGAGACAGCAGAATGAGCAGTTCTTC. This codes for CASRRQQNEQFF.

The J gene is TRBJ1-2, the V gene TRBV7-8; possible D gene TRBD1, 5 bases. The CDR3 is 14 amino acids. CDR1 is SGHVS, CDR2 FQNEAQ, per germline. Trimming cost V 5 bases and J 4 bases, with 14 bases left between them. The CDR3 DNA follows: TGTGCCAGCAGCCCTCGCCAGGGCGGCTATGGCTACACCTTC. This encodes CASSPRQGGYGYTF.